These 2 T cell receptor beta chains were all obtained from the same sample, sequenced in a study of beta chain features in type 1 diabetes. Expressed TCRB transcripts were sequenced because the isolated RNA had all been reverse transcribed beforehand. Generated by immunoSEQ multiplex PCR, the TCRdb table keeps only in-frame clones and is missing some. The data hold 120,000 to 150,000 clones, with roughly a tenth observed a single time. Sequencing was carried out using naive CD4+ T cells from blood. These receptors all stem from a man aged 18 to 29 in good health.

The table lists this clone with many counts. The gene calls are TRBV29-1 and TRBJ2-2; perhaps TRBD2 as D (5 bases). V dropped 7 bases and J dropped 7 bases, with 13 bases sitting between them. The CDR3 runs 12 residues. Germline CDR1 SQVTM, CDR2 ANQGSEA. Written as DNA, the CDR3 is TGCAGCGCCGCCAATGGAGGCGGGGAGCTGTTTTTT. It translates to CSAANGGGELFF.

This clone has more than one count but fewer than ten. This chain uses TRBV7-7 with TRBJ2-3, with 7 bases matching TRBD2. Trimming removed 0 bases from V and 6 bases from J; junction bases left unmatched: 3. Germline values: CDR1 SSHAT, CDR2 FNYEAQ (reference sequence). This CDR3 comprises 14 residues. The CDR3 loop reads CASSLAGGGDTQYF. The CDR3 nucleotides read TGTGCCAGCAGCTTAGCGGGCGGGGGTGATACGCAGTATTTT.